Listed below are T cell receptor beta chains from one sample, sequenced in a study of blood T cell repertoires in COVID-19. Repertoires were generated with immunoSEQ multiplex PCR, while TCRdb's copy carries only in-frame clones and drops some. Of about 230,000 clones listed, roughly four fifths are singletons. The sample was PBMCs or T cells enriched from blood (not recorded which). Every receptor here comes from a man aged 60 to 69 who had recovered from COVID-19. Both conserved end residues are part of each CDR3. The D gene is left open where the match is weak. Size is omitted from some rows. Given values are once, few, many or a class for expanded clones.

D | J | V | size | CDR3
NA | TRBJ2-3 | TRBV19 | NA | CASSPGLFSLDPTDTQYF
TRBD1 | TRBJ1-5 | TRBV5-8 | NA | CASSLLTGIGWSEPQHF
NA | TRBJ1-6 | TRBV5-5 | once | CASSSLSSYNSPLHF
NA | TRBJ1-1 | TRBV18 | NA | CASCPGVATEAFF
TRBD1 | TRBJ2-2 | TRBV9 | NA | CASSPRHQTGTGELFF
NA | TRBJ2-5 | TRBV24-1 | NA | CATSDADRYQETQYF
NA | TRBJ2-2 | TRBV7-2 | few | CASSLYIGELFF
TRBD1 | TRBJ1-3 | TRBV19 | few | CASSLYRGVGNTIYF
NA | TRBJ1-2 | TRBV5-6 | NA | CASTGGLDGYTF
TRBD1 | TRBJ2-1 | TRBV11-2 | once | CASSRGQGAYNEQFF
TRBD2 | TRBJ2-1 | TRBV19 | NA | CASSMTGGAVNEQFF
NA | TRBJ1-1 | TRBV18 | few | CASSPRRGLGTYTEAFF
TRBD1 | TRBJ1-2 | TRBV5-8 | NA | CASSWTGQGKRVDGYTF
NA | TRBJ2-7 | TRBV29-1 | NA | CSVGRNSYEQYF
TRBD1 | TRBJ1-6 | TRBV11-2 | NA | CASSPRGGADNSPLHF
NA | TRBJ1-4 | TRBV7-9 | few | CASSLGSLGEKLFF
NA | TRBJ1-6 | TRBV11-1 | NA | CASSLGRENSPLHF